This TCR beta chain was captured in a study of blood T cells in healthy people across ages. The J segment lost 2 bases and the V segment lost 3 bases, leaving 4 bases of the junction unmatched. Germline V CDR1 and CDR2: DFQATT, SNEGSKA (reference sequence). There are 14 residues in the CDR3. In this sample, this clonotype turned up a few times. For the second PCR, which ran for roughly 7 to 11 cycles, a sample-barcoded 5' primer and a J-beta primer mix were used. TCRdb re-called the 5' RACE reads with MiXCR, one entry per CDR3 protein. This table has 1,800,000 or so distinct CDR3 sequences, about 39% appearing once.

This receptor was identified in a human donor in good health. The chain couples TRBV20-1 to TRBJ2-7, with 10 bases identical to TRBD2. The sequenced sample was blood. DNA for the CDR3: TGCAGTGCTAGCCCTAGCGGGGGAACCTACGAGCAGTACTTC. This sequence encodes CSASPSGGTYEQYF.